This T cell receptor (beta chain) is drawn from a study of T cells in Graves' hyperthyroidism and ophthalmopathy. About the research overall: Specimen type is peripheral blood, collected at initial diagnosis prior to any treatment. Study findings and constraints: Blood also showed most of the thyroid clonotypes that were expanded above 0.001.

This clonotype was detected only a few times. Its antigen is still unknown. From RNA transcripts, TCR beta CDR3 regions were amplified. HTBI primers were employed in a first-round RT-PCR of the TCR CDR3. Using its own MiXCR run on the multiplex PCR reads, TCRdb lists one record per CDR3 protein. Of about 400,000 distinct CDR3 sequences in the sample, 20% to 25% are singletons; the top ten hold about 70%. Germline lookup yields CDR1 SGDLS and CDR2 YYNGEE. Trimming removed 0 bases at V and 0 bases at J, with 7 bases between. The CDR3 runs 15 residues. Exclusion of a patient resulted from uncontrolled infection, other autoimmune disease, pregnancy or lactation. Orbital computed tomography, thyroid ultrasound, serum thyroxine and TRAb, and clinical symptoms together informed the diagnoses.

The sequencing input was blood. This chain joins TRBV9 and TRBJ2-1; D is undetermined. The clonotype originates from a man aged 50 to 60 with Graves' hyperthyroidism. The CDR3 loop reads CASSVDQSSYNEQFF. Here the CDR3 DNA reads TGTGCCAGCAGCGTAGACCAGAGCTCCTACAATGAGCAGTTCTTC.